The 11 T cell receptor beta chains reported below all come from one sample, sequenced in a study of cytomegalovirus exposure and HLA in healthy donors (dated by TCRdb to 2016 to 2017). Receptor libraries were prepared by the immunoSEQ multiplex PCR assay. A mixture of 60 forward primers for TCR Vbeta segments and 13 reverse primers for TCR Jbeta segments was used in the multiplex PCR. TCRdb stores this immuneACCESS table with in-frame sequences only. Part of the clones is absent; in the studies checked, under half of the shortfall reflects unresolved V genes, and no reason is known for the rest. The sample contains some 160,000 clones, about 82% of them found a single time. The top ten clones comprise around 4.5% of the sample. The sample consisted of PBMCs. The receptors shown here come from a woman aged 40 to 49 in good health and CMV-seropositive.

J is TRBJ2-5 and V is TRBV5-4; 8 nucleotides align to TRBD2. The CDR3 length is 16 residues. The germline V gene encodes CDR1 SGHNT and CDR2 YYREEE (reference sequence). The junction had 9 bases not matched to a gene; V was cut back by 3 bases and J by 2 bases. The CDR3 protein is CASSSGQRGTQETQYF. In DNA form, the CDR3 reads TGTGCCAGCAGCTCCGGCCAGCGGGGGACGCAAGAGACCCAGTACTTC.

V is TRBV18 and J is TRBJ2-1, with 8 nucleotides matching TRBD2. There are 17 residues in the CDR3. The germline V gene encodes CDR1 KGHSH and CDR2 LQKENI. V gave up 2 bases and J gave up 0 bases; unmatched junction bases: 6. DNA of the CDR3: TGTGCCAGCTCACCAGTATTAGCGGGACCCTCCTACAATGAGCAGTTCTTC. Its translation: CASSPVLAGPSYNEQFF.

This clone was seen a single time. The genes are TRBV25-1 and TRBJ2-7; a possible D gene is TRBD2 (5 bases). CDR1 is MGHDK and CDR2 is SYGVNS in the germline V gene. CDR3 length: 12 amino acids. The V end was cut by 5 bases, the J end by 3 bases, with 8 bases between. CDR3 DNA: TGTGCCAGCAGTTTCGGGGTCTACGAGCAGTACTTC. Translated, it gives CASSFGVYEQYF.

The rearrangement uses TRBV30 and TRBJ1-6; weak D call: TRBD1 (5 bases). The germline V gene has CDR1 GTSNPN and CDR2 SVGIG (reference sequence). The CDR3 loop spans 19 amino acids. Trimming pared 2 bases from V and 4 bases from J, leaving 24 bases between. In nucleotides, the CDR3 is TGTGCCTGGAGTCAGACATCAAATCCCGGGGGTATTTATAATTCACCCCTCCACTTT. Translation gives CAWSQTSNPGGIYNSPLHF.

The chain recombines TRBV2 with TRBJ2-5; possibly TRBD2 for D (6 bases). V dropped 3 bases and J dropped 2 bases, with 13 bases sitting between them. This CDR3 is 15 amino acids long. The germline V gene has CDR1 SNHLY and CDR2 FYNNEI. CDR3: CASSDVAAIQETQYF. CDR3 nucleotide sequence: TGTGCCAGCAGTGATGTAGCGGCTATACAAGAGACCCAGTACTTC.

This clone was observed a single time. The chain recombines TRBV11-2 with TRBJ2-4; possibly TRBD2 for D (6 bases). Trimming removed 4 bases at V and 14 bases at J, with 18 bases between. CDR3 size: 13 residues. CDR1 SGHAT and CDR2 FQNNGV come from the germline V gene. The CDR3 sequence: CASSSKPQGGEYF. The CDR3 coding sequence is TGTGCCAGCAGCTCAAAACCTCAGGGCGGGGAGTACTTC. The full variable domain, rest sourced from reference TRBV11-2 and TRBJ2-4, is EAGVAQSPRYKIIEKRQSVAFWCNPISGHATLYWYQQILGQGPKLLIQFQNNGVVDDSQLPKDRFSAERLKGVDSTLKIQPAKLEDSAVYLCASSSKPQGGEYFGAGTRLSVL.

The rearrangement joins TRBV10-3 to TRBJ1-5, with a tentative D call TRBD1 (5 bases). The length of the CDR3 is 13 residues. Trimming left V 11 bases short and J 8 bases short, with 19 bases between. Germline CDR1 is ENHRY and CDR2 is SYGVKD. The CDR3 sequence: CAVNGGPEEPQHF. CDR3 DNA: TGTGCCGTCAACGGGGGTCCTGAAGAGCCCCAGCATTTT.

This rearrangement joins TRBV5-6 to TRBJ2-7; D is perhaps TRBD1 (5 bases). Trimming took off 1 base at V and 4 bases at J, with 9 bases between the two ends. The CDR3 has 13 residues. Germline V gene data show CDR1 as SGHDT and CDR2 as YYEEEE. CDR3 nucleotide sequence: TGTGCCAGCAGCTTGCCCCAGGGTTACGAGCAGTACTTC. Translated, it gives CASSLPQGYEQYF. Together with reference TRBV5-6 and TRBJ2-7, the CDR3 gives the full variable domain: DAGVTQSPTHLIKTRGQQVTLRCSPKSGHDTVSWYQQALGQGPQFIFQYYEEEERQRGNFPDRFSGHQFPNYSSELNVNALLLGDSALYLCASSLPQGYEQYFGPGTRLTVT.

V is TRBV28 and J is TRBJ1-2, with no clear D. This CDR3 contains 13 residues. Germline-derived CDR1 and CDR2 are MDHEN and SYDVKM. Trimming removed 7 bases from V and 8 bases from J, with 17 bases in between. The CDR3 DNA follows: TGTGCCAGCACTACACTGAGGGCAGTCGGCTACACCTTC. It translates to CASTTLRAVGYTF.

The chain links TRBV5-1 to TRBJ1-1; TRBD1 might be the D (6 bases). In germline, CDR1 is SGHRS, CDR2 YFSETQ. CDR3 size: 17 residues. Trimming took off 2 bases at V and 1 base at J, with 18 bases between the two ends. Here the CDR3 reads CASSFLRGGGANTEAFF. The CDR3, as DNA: TGCGCCAGCAGCTTTTTAAGGGGAGGGGGGGCGAACACTGAAGCTTTCTTT.

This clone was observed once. The CDR3 loop is CASSEDVPGLVPQYF. The CDR3, as DNA: TGTGCCAGCAGTGAGGACGTCCCGGGACTAGTTCCCCAGTACTTC. V gene TRBV2 combines with J gene TRBJ2-5; 8 positions match TRBD2. V lost 3 bases, J lost 9 bases, and 12 bases stayed unmatched. The CDR3 is 15 amino acids. The V gene's germline CDR1 is SNHLY and CDR2 FYNNEI.